Below, 19 T cell receptor beta chains from the same sample are listed, as sequenced in a study of T-cell reconstitution after alpha-beta-depleted transplantation in children. For TCRbeta, the library was prepared with unique molecular identifiers. TCRdb reprocessed the PCR reads with MiXCR, giving one entry per CDR3 protein. The sample holds roughly 590,000 distinct CDR3 sequences, 16% seen once. The sequencing here drew on PBMCs from the stem cell graft donor, taken from the stem cell graft. All receptors derive from a human donor who donated a stem cell graft to a child with acute myeloid leukemia.

This chain connects TRBV9 to TRBJ2-2; the D gene is possibly TRBD2 (6 bases). Trimming stripped 2 bases from V and 10 bases from J, with 12 bases between. The germline gives CDR1 SGDLS, CDR2 YYNGEE. CDR3 size: 13 residues. The CDR3 reads CASSVGGGAELFF. CDR3 coding DNA: TGTGCCAGCAGCGTGGGGGGTGGTGCGGAGCTGTTTTTT.

This chain joins TRBV5-1 and TRBJ1-2; unclear D gene. Looked up from germline, CDR1 is SGHRS and CDR2 is YFSETQ. The CDR3 loop spans 13 amino acids. V gave up 0 bases and J gave up 6 bases, with 9 bases separating them. In DNA, the CDR3 is TGCGCCAGCAGCTTGGGGGTCGGGGATGGCTACACCTTC. This codes for CASSLGVGDGYTF.

CDR3: CASSLRAGKNTEAFF. The CDR3 DNA is TGCGCCAGCAGCTTAAGGGCCGGAAAGAACACTGAAGCTTTCTTT. The V gene is TRBV5-1, the J gene TRBJ1-1; D is ambiguous. This CDR3 spans 15 amino acids. The V and J ends lost 2 bases and 1 base respectively, with 12 bases between them. The V gene's germline CDR1 is SGHRS and CDR2 YFSETQ.

The chain uses TRBV13 and TRBJ1-1; TRBD1 might be the D (5 bases). CDR1 PRHDT and CDR2 FYEKMQ come from the germline V gene (reference sequence). V was pared by 8 bases and J by 4 bases, with 17 bases between. This CDR3 is built from 14 residues. CDR3 amino acids: CASWEGARGTEAFF. The CDR3 nucleotides read TGTGCCAGCTGGGAAGGGGCTCGAGGCACTGAAGCTTTCTTT.

The CDR3 sequence is CATSFRGGRETQYF. CDR3 bases: TGTGCCACCAGTTTCCGGGGGGGCCGAGAGACCCAGTACTTC. The V gene is TRBV15, the J gene TRBJ2-5; 8 bases map to TRBD2. Trimming removed 6 bases from V and 4 bases from J; junction bases left unmatched: 7. The germline gives CDR1 LNHNV, CDR2 YYDKDF (reference sequence). The CDR3 runs 14 residues.

The rearrangement joins TRBV7-2 to TRBJ2-3; the match to TRBD1 covers 8 bases. Germline V lookup: CDR1 SGHTA, CDR2 FQGNSA. There are 13 residues in the CDR3. The trim removed 9 bases at V and 5 bases at J, leaving 7 bases unmatched. CDR3 in DNA: TGTGCCAGTTCGACAGGGGAGGTAGATACGCAGTATTTT. This translates into CASSTGEVDTQYF.

In its sample, this clonotype was seen a few times. This chain joins TRBV15 and TRBJ1-2; tentatively, D is TRBD1 (5 bases). The CDR3 loop spans 14 amino acids. CDR1 is LNHNV, CDR2 YYDKDF, per germline (reference sequence). V lost 6 bases to trimming and J lost 5 bases, with 16 bases between them. The CDR3 DNA follows: TGTGCCACCAGAGAGGCAGGGAGGAATTATGGCTACACCTTC. Its protein is CATREAGRNYGYTF.

As regards this clonotype: A clone one base away is much larger, so this may be a read error. The chain uses TRBV29-1 and TRBJ2-1; D perhaps matches TRBD2 (6 bases). CDR3 length: 15 amino acids. Between the trimmed V and J ends, which lost 2 bases and 8 bases, there was a span of 19 bases. Germline CDR1 reads SQVTM; CDR2 reads ANQGSEA. CDR3 region: CSVENSGELIDEQFF. In DNA, the CDR3 is TGCAGCGTTGAAAACTCGGGGGAGCTCATCGATGAGCAGTTCTTC.

This clonotype has only a few counts. This chain joins TRBV29-1 and TRBJ1-1; a possible D gene is TRBD1 (5 bases). V lost 6 bases and J lost 0, with 8 bases in between. The germline V gene has CDR1 SQVTM and CDR2 ANQGSEA. The CDR3 has 12 residues. For the CDR3, the DNA is TGCAGCGTGACAGAGATGAACACTGAAGCTTTCTTT. Residues: CSVTEMNTEAFF.

This clonotype was seen a handful of times. V gene TRBV7-8 combines with J gene TRBJ2-7, with D perhaps being TRBD1 or TRBD2 (5 bases each). This CDR3 has 13 residues. Between the trimmed V and J ends, which lost 5 bases and 3 bases, there was a span of 11 bases. CDR1 SGHVS and CDR2 FQNEAQ come from the germline V gene. CDR3 region: CASSHRDGYEQYV. The CDR3, as DNA: TGTGCCAGCAGCCACCGGGACGGCTACGAGCAGTACGTC.

This clonotype has ten or more counts. The genes are TRBV29-1 and TRBJ2-6, with unresolved D. This CDR3 has 13 amino acids. Trimming cost V 6 bases and J 0 bases, with 6 bases left between them. Germline loops: CDR1 SQVTM, CDR2 ANQGSEA. CDR3 nucleotide sequence: TGCAGCGTCCGCCCCTCTGGGGCCAACGTCCTGACTTTC. Its translation: CSVRPSGANVLTF.

The rearrangement links TRBV9 to TRBJ1-2; 7 nucleotides agree with TRBD1. The germline gives CDR1 SGDLS, CDR2 YYNGEE. J lost 4 bases, V lost 2 bases, and 8 bases had no gene match. The CDR3 consists of 15 residues. The CDR3 protein is CASSVGGTAGYGYTF. The CDR3 region has the DNA TGTGCCAGCAGCGTGGGAGGGACAGCAGGCTATGGCTACACCTTC.

The sample holds a few counts of this clonotype. This chain joins TRBV5-1 and TRBJ1-5; D possibly corresponds to TRBD1 (5 bases). The CDR3 is 15 amino acids. Germline V lookup: CDR1 SGHRS, CDR2 YFSETQ. Trimming cost V 4 bases and J 6 bases, with 17 bases left between them. CDR3 region: CASSPDQGGGQPQHF. The CDR3 nucleotides read TGCGCCAGCAGCCCTGATCAAGGCGGGGGTCAGCCCCAGCATTTT.

This CDR3 reads CASSQGLAGGRPYNEQFF. CDR3 in DNA: TGTGCCAGCAGCCAAGGACTAGCGGGGGGGAGGCCCTACAATGAGCAGTTCTTC. The rearrangement uses TRBV4-2 and TRBJ2-1; TRBD2 agrees at 14 bases. The CDR3 has 18 residues. J gave up 2 bases and V 1 base, and 4 bases lay outside the gene matches. Per germline, CDR1 LGHNA and CDR2 YNFKEQ.

Many counts were recorded for this clonotype. The CDR3 loop reads CASSPSTGGYGYTF. The CDR3 DNA follows: TGTGCCAGCAGCCCCAGTACAGGGGGCTATGGCTACACCTTC. The chain joins TRBV7-9 to TRBJ1-2; 8 nucleotides match TRBD1. The germline V gene encodes CDR1 SEHNR and CDR2 FQNEAQ (reference sequence). The CDR3 runs 14 residues. V shed 5 bases, J shed 4 bases, and the junction held 6 bases outside the gene matches. Full variable domain (missing parts from reference TRBV7-9 and TRBJ1-2): DTGVSQNPRHKITKRGQNVTFRCDPISEHNRLYWYRQTLGQGPEFLTYFQNEAQLEKSRLLSDRFSAERPKGSFSTLEIQRTEQGDSAMYLCASSPSTGGYGYTFGSGTRLTVV.

This clonotype appeared many times. V and J are TRBV15 and TRBJ2-2; the D is unclear. The CDR3 runs 13 residues. Looked up from germline, CDR1 is LNHNV and CDR2 is YYDKDF (reference sequence). The V end was cut by 5 bases, the J end by 3 bases, with 7 bases between. The CDR3 sequence: CATSLLHTGELFF. Written as DNA, the CDR3 is TGTGCCACCAGCCTGTTGCACACCGGGGAGCTGTTTTTT. The variable domain in full, with the rest retrieved from reference TRBV15 and TRBJ2-2, is DAMVIQNPRYQVTQFGKPVTLSCSQTLNHNVMYWYQQKSSQAPKLLFHYYDKDFNNEADTPDNFQSRRPNTSFCFLDIRSPGLGDTAMYLCATSLLHTGELFFGEGSRLTVL.

This clonotype occurred many times. The rearrangement links TRBV20-1 to TRBJ2-3, with 9 bases aligning to TRBD2. V gave up 6 bases and J gave up 5 bases; unmatched junction bases: 15. The CDR3 contains 16 residues. Per germline, CDR1 DFQATT and CDR2 SNEGSKA (reference sequence). The CDR3 sequence: CSAAESSGGRGDTQYF. The CDR3 nucleotides read TGCAGTGCCGCGGAGTCGAGCGGGGGGCGTGGAGATACGCAGTATTTT.

The chain combines TRBV18 with TRBJ2-3; D could derive from TRBD1 or TRBD2 (5 bases each). Trimming cost V 3 bases and J 0 bases, with 13 bases left between them. In germline, CDR1 is KGHSH, CDR2 LQKENI. There are 16 residues in the CDR3. The CDR3: CASSPDIWTSTDTQYF. The CDR3 nucleotides read TGTGCCAGCTCACCGGACATTTGGACTAGCACAGATACGCAGTATTTT.

This clonotype was seen at least ten times. The rearrangement joins TRBV25-1 to TRBJ2-2, with D hard to call. CDR3 length: 10 amino acids. The V gene lost 3 bases and the J gene lost 9 bases, with 2 bases spanning the gap. In germline, CDR1 is MGHDK, CDR2 SYGVNS. The CDR3 loop reads CASSDRELFF. Here the CDR3 DNA reads TGTGCCAGCAGTGACCGGGAGCTGTTTTTT.